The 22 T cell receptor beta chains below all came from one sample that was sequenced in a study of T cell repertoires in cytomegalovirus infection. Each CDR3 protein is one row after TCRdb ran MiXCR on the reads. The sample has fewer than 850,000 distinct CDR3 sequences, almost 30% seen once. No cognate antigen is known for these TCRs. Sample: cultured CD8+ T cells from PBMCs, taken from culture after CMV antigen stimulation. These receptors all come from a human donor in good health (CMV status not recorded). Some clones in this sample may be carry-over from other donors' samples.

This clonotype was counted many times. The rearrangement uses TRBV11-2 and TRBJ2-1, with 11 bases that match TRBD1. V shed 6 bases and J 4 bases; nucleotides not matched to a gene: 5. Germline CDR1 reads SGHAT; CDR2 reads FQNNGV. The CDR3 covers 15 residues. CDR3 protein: CASRDRGLSYNEQFF. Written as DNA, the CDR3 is TGTGCCAGCAGGGACAGGGGGCTATCATACAATGAGCAGTTCTTC.

The CDR3 reads CSARDTGSNSPLHF. CDR3 nucleotide sequence: TGCAGTGCTAGAGATACAGGTTCTAATTCACCCCTCCACTTT. The chain uses TRBV20-1 and TRBJ1-6; maybe TRBD1 (5 bases). V was shortened by 0 bases and J by 6 bases, with 9 bases between the two germline ends. Germline CDR1 and CDR2: DFQATT and SNEGSKA (reference sequence). The CDR3 is 14 amino acids.

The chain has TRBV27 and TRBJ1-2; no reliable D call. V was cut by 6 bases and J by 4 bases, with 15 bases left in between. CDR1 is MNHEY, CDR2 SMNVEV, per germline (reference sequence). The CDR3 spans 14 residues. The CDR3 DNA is TGTGCCAGCAGGGACCTTTCGATCTCCTATGGCTACACCTTC. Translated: CASRDLSISYGYTF.

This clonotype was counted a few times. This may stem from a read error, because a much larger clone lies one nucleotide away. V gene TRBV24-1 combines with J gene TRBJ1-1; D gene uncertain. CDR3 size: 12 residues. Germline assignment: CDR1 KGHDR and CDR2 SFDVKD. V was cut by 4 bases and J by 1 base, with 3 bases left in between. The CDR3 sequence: CATSDRNTEAFF. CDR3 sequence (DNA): TGTGCCACCAGTGACAGGAACACTGAAGCTTTCTTT.

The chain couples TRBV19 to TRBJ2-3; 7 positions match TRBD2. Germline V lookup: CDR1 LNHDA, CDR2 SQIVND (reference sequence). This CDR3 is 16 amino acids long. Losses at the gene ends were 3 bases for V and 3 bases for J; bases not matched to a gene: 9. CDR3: CASSMRWTRRTDTQYF. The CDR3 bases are TGTGCCAGTAGTATGCGATGGACTAGGAGGACAGATACGCAGTATTTT.

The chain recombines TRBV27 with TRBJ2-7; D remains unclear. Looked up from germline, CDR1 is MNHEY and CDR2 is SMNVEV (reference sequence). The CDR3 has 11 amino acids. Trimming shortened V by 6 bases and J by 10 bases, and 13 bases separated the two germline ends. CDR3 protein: CASSRPPNQYF. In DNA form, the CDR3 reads TGTGCCAGCAGCAGACCCCCTAATCAGTACTTC.

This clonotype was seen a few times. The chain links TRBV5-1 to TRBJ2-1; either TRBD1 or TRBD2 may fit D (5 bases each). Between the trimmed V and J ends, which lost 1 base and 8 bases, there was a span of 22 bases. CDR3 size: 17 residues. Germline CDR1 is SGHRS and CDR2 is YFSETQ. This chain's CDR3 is CASSLLRGGPLSDEQFF. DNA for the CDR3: TGCGCCAGCAGCTTGTTACGGGGCGGGCCCCTAAGCGATGAGCAGTTCTTC.

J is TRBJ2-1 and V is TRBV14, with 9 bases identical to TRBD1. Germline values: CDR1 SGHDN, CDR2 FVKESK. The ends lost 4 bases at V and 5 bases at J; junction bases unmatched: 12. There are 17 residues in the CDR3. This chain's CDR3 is CASSRTFRDRANNEQFF. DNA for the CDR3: TGTGCCAGCAGCCGGACATTCCGGGACAGGGCAAACAATGAGCAGTTCTTC.

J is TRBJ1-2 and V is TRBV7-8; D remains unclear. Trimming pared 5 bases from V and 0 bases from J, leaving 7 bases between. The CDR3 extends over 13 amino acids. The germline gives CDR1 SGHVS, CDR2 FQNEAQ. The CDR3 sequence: CASSPKANYGYTF. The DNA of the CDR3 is TGTGCCAGCAGCCCCAAGGCTAACTATGGCTACACCTTC. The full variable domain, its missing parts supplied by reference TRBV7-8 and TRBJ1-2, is GAGVSQSPRYKVAKRGQDVALRCDPISGHVSLFWYQQALGQGPEFLTYFQNEAQLDKSGLPSDRFFAERPEGSVSTLKIQRTQQEDSAVYLCASSPKANYGYTFGSGTRLTVV.

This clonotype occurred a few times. CDR3 sequence: CSARDTEWGHYNEQFF. DNA for the CDR3: TGCAGTGCTAGAGATACGGAGTGGGGGCACTACAATGAGCAGTTCTTC. The chain combines TRBV20-1 with TRBJ2-1; a weak D match, TRBD1 (6 bases). V lost 0 bases and J lost 3, with 15 bases in between. Germline values: CDR1 DFQATT, CDR2 SNEGSKA (reference sequence). This CDR3 has 16 amino acids.

CDR3 sequence reads: CASSLDGDGNSPLHF. CDR3 DNA: TGTGCCAGCAGCTTAGACGGGGACGGTAATTCACCCCTCCACTTT. The chain employs TRBV7-9 and TRBJ1-6; the D gene is possibly TRBD1 (5 bases). From germline, CDR1 is SEHNR and CDR2 FQNEAQ (reference sequence). Between the trimmed V and J ends, which lost 1 base and 6 bases, there was a span of 10 bases. The CDR3 loop spans 15 amino acids.

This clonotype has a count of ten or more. The CDR3 spells CASSLSTGGPYEQYF. CDR3 sequence (DNA): TGTGCCAGCAGCTTAAGTACAGGGGGCCCCTACGAGCAGTACTTC. The chain uses TRBV7-6 and TRBJ2-7; 9 bases map to TRBD1. CDR1 and CDR2 from the germline V gene are SGHVS and FNYEAQ. This CDR3 contains 15 residues. V gave up 2 bases and J gave up 2 bases; unmatched junction bases: 4.

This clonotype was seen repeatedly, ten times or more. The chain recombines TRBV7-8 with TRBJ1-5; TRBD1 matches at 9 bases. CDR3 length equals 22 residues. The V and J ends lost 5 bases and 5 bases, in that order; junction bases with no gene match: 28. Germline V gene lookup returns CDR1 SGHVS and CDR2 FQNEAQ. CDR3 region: CASSPGTGISFAESDGDQPQHF. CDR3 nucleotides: TGTGCCAGCAGCCCGGGGACAGGGATCTCCTTCGCCGAGAGTGATGGGGATCAGCCCCAGCATTTT. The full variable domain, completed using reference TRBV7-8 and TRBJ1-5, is GAGVSQSPRYKVAKRGQDVALRCDPISGHVSLFWYQQALGQGPEFLTYFQNEAQLDKSGLPSDRFFAERPEGSVSTLKIQRTQQEDSAVYLCASSPGTGISFAESDGDQPQHFGDGTRLSIL.

CDR3 region: CASSLHGINTGELFF. DNA for the CDR3: TGTGCCAGCAGCCTTCACGGGATCAACACCGGGGAGCTGTTTTTT. The rearrangement joins TRBV27 to TRBJ2-2, with D tentatively TRBD2 (5 bases). This CDR3 is 15 amino acids long. The germline CDR1 and CDR2 sequences are MNHEY and SMNVEV (reference sequence). Trimming cost V 6 bases and J 2 bases, with 13 bases left between them.

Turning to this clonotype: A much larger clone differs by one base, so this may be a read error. The CDR3 nucleotides read TGTGCCAGCAGCCCTGGGAGGGGGACGTTCGCGAACACCGGGGGGCTGTTTTTT. It codes for CASSPGRGTFANTGGLFF. V usage is TRBV7-2 and J usage is TRBJ2-2; D may be TRBD2 (7 bases). Germline CDR1 reads SGHTA; CDR2 reads FQGNSA. The CDR3 consists of 18 residues.

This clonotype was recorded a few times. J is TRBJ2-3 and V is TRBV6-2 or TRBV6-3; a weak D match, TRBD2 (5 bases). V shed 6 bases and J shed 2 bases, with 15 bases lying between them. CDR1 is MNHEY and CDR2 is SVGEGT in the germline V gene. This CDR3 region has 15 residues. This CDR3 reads CASRRAPRLTDTQYF. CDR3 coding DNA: TGTGCCAGCAGGAGGGCTCCAAGGCTCACAGATACGCAGTATTTT.

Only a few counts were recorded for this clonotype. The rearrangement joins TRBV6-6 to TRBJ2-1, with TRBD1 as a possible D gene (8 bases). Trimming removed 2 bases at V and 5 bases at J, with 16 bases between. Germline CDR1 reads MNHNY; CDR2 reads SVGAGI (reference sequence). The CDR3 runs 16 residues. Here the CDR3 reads CASSYERQGRDNEQFF. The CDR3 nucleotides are TGTGCCAGCAGTTACGAAAGACAGGGGAGGGACAATGAGCAGTTCTTC.

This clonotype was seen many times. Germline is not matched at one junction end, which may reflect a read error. In DNA, the CDR3 is TGTGCCAGCAGCCGGGGACAGCCTCTAATTTTT. Protein: CASSRGQPLIF. This rearrangement joins TRBV7-2 to TRBJ1-4; 7 bases align to TRBD1. The CDR3 runs to 11 residues. Germline CDR1 reads SGHTA; CDR2 reads FQGNSA. Full variable domain (remainder filled in from reference TRBV7-2 and TRBJ1-4): GAGVSQSPSNKVTEKGKDVELRCDPISGHTALYWYRQSLGQGLEFLIYFQGNSAPDKSGLPSDRFSAERTGGSVSTLTIQRTQQEDSAVYLCASSRGQPLIFGSGTQLSVL.

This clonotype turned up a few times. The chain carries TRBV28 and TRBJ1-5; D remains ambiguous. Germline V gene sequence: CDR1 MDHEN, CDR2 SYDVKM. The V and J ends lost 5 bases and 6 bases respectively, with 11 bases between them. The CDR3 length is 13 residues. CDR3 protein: CASSPSRRQPQHF. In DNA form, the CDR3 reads TGTGCCAGCAGTCCATCCCGCCGTCAGCCCCAGCATTTT.

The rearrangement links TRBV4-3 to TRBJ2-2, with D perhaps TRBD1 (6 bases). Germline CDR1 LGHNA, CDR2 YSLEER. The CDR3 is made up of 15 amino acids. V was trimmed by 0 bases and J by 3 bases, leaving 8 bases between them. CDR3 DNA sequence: TGCGCCAGCAGCCAAGAAACAGGGCACACCGGGGAGCTGTTTTTT. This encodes CASSQETGHTGELFF.

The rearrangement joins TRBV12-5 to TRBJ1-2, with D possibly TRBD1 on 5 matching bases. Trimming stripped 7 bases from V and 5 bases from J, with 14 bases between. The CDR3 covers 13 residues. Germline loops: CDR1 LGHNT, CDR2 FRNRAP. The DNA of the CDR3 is TGTGCTAGTGCCCTAAGCAGGGCATATGGCTACACCTTC. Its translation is CASALSRAYGYTF. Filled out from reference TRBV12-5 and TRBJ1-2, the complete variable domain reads DARVTQTPRHKVTEMGQEVTMRCQPILGHNTVFWYRQTMMQGLELLAYFRNRAPLDDSGMPKDRFSAEMPDATLATLKIQPSEPRDSAVYFCASALSRAYGYTFGSGTRLTVV.

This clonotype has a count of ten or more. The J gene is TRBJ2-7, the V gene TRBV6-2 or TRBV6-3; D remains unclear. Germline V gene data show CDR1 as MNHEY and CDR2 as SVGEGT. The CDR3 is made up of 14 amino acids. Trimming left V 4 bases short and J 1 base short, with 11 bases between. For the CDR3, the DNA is TGTGCCAGCAGTTTTCTGCTTGGGTCCTACGAGCAGTACGTC. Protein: CASSFLLGSYEQYV.